A single sample is the source of the 14 T cell receptor beta chains below, sequenced in a study of cytomegalovirus exposure and HLA in healthy donors. The PCR ran on 60 Vbeta and 13 Jbeta primers. Clones were sequenced by immunoSEQ multiplex PCR, and TCRdb holds only the in-frame ones, with some missing. Of around 96,000 clones in the sample, around 60% were seen once. What was sequenced was PBMCs. The receptor set was obtained from a man between 60 and 75 years old in good health and CMV-seronegative.

The genes are TRBV7-2 and TRBJ2-3; TRBD2 agrees at 10 bases. The CDR3 extends over 18 amino acids. The J segment lost 1 base and the V segment lost 0 bases, leaving 7 bases of the junction unmatched. The germline V gene encodes CDR1 SGHTA and CDR2 FQGNSA. This CDR3 reads CASSLAQIGTSGTDTQYF. The CDR3 coding sequence is TGTGCCAGCAGCTTAGCGCAAATAGGGACTAGCGGCACAGATACGCAGTATTTT.

The J gene is TRBJ2-7, the V gene TRBV6-6; D is undetermined. V was shortened by 4 bases and J by 3 bases, with 10 bases between the two germline ends. The CDR3 has 13 residues. CDR1 MNHNY and CDR2 SVGAGI come from the germline V gene (reference sequence). This CDR3 is CASSLGGVYEQYF. DNA of the CDR3: TGTGCCAGCAGTTTGGGTGGAGTCTACGAGCAGTACTTC.

This clone occurred once. DNA of the CDR3: TGTGCCAGCTCTCGTGGTCGGGGGGTGACCTACGAGCAGTACTTC. This sequence encodes CASSRGRGVTYEQYF. This chain connects TRBV9 to TRBJ2-7; 7 positions agree with TRBD2. The CDR3 contains 15 residues. V gave up 7 bases and J gave up 2 bases; unmatched junction bases: 12. CDR1 is SGDLS, CDR2 YYNGEE, per germline.

This clone was detected only a few times. Relative to the germline gene, one junction end is altered; a read error may explain this. The chain recombines TRBV5-4 with TRBJ1-1; a possible D gene is TRBD1 (5 bases). This CDR3 comprises 12 residues. Germline V gene data show CDR1 as SGHNT and CDR2 as YYREEE (reference sequence). In nucleotides, the CDR3 is TGTGCCAGCAGCTTGATAGGGGCTGATGCTTTCTTT. Protein product: CASSLIGADAFF.

The V and J genes are TRBV11-1 and TRBJ1-6; TRBD1 agrees at 8 bases. Germline values: CDR1 SGHAT, CDR2 FQDESV (reference sequence). Unmatched junction bases numbered 2, after V lost 5 bases and J lost 5 bases. This CDR3 comprises 14 residues. The CDR3 is CASSRTGNNSPLHF. The CDR3, as DNA: TGTGCCAGCAGCCGGACAGGGAATAATTCACCCCTCCACTTT.

There are a few counts of this clone. The V call is TRBV29-1, the J call TRBJ1-1, with TRBD1 matching 9 bases. CDR1 is SQVTM, CDR2 ANQGSEA, per germline. This CDR3 has 12 amino acids. In DNA form, the CDR3 reads TGCAGAGGGGACAGGGTGAACACTGAAGCTTTCTTT. Translation gives CRGDRVNTEAFF.

This clone came up a few times. The rearrangement joins TRBV2 to TRBJ1-3; D unresolved. This CDR3 region has 14 residues. Germline CDR1 is SNHLY and CDR2 is FYNNEI. V shed 4 bases and J shed 1 base, with 8 bases lying between them. This CDR3 is CASSVRVSGNTIYF. The CDR3 coding sequence is TGTGCCAGCAGTGTGAGGGTTTCTGGAAACACCATATATTTT.

This chain connects TRBV4-1 to TRBJ1-2; D may be TRBD1 (5 bases). V dropped 0 bases and J dropped 7 bases, with 15 bases sitting between them. The germline V gene encodes CDR1 MGHRA and CDR2 YSYEKL. The length of the CDR3 is 15 residues. CDR3 residues: CASSQDRSREGGYTF. For the CDR3, the DNA is TGCGCCAGCAGCCAAGATCGATCCAGGGAAGGTGGCTACACCTTC.

The gene calls are TRBV2 and TRBJ1-2; 7 bases are shared with TRBD1. Looked up from germline, CDR1 is SNHLY and CDR2 is FYNNEI. The CDR3 is 14 residues long. The junction had 6 bases not matched to a gene; V was cut back by 4 bases and J by 4 bases. CDR3 sequence reads: CASSGTGVGYGYTF. CDR3 DNA: TGTGCCAGCAGTGGAACAGGGGTAGGCTATGGCTACACCTTC.

The chain employs TRBV5-1 and TRBJ2-2; 7 nucleotides line up with TRBD1. This CDR3 is 16 amino acids long. The V and J ends lost 1 base and 5 bases, in that order; junction bases with no gene match: 8. Germline assignment: CDR1 SGHRS and CDR2 YFSETQ. The CDR3 loop reads CASSLTTGERTGELFF. CDR3 nucleotide sequence: TGCGCCAGCAGCTTGACCACAGGGGAGAGGACCGGGGAGCTGTTTTTT.

This chain connects TRBV6-1 to TRBJ1-1, with D unclear. CDR1 and CDR2 from the germline V gene are MNHNS and SASEGT. Trimming removed 1 base at V and 4 bases at J, with 16 bases between. The CDR3 contains 16 residues. CDR3 loop: CASSEGVKRVRTEAFF. In DNA form, the CDR3 reads TGTGCCAGCAGTGAAGGAGTAAAGCGGGTTCGCACTGAAGCTTTCTTT.

This chain uses TRBV7-2 with TRBJ2-1, with TRBD2 matching over 8 bases. This CDR3 has 16 residues. Germline CDR1 reads SGHTA; CDR2 reads FQGNSA. The junction had 8 bases not matched to a gene; V was cut back by 5 bases and J by 2 bases. The CDR3 is CASSPGSGIAYNEQFF. The CDR3 nucleotides are TGTGCCAGCAGCCCAGGTAGCGGGATTGCCTACAATGAGCAGTTCTTC. Full variable domain (missing parts from reference TRBV7-2 and TRBJ2-1): GAGVSQSPSNKVTEKGKDVELRCDPISGHTALYWYRQSLGQGLEFLIYFQGNSAPDKSGLPSDRFSAERTGGSVSTLTIQRTQQEDSAVYLCASSPGSGIAYNEQFFGPGTRLTVL.

This rearrangement joins TRBV28 to TRBJ1-2; no firm D call. The V end lost 10 bases, the J end lost 4 bases, and 7 bases lay between the germline ends. CDR3 length equals 10 residues. Per germline, CDR1 MDHEN and CDR2 SYDVKM. In DNA, the CDR3 is TGTGCCACCGCCAGCTATGGCTACACCTTC. Amino acid sequence: CATASYGYTF.

CDR3 DNA: TGCGCCAGCAGCCCTGGACATGAGACCGGGGAGCTGTTTTTT. This sequence encodes CASSPGHETGELFF. The rearrangement links TRBV5-1 to TRBJ2-2; a possible D gene is TRBD1 (5 bases). Trimming took 4 bases from V and 5 from J, leaving 12 bases between them. Germline V lookup: CDR1 SGHRS, CDR2 YFSETQ. This CDR3 has 14 amino acids.